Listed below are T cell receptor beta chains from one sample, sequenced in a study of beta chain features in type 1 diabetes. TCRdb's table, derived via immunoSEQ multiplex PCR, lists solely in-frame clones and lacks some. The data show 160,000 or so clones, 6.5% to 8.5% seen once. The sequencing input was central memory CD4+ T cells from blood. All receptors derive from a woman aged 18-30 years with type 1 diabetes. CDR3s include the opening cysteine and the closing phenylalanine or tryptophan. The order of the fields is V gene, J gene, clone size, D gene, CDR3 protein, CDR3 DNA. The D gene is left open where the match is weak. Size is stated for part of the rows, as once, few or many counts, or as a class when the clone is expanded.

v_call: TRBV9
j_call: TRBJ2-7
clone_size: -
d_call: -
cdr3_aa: CASGEYEQYF
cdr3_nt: TGTGCCAGCGGGGAGTACGAGCAGTACTTC

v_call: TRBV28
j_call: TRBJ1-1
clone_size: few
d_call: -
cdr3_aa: CASSLLGTTGREAFF
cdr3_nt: TGTGCCAGCAGTTTACTCGGCACGACAGGCCGTGAAGCTTTCTTT

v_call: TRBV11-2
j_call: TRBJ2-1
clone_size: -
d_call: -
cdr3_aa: CASTPYGYNEQFF
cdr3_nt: TGTGCCAGCACCCCGTACGGGTACAATGAGCAGTTCTTC

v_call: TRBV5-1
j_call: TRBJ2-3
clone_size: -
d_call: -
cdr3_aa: CASSLQGFITDTQYF
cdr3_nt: TGCGCCAGCAGCTTACAGGGATTCATCACAGATACGCAGTATTTT

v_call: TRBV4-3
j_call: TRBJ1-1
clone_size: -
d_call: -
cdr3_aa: CASRGQPDTEAFF
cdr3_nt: TGCGCCAGCCGTGGACAGCCTGACACTGAAGCTTTCTTT

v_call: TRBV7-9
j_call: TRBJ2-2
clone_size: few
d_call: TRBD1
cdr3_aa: CASRTGGTGELFF
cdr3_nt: TGTGCCAGCAGAACAGGGGGCACCGGGGAGCTGTTTTTT

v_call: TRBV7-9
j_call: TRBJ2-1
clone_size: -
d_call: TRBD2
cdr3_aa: CASSSPTSGSADNEQFF
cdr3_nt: TGTGCCAGCAGCTCCCCTACTAGCGGGAGCGCTGACAATGAGCAGTTCTTC

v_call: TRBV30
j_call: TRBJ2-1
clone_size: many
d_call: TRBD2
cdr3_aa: CAWSQKGLADNEQFF
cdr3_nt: TGTGCCTGGAGTCAAAAGGGACTAGCGGACAATGAGCAGTTCTTC

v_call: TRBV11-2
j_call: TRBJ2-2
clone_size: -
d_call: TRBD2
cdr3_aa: CASSLAAGGNTGELFF
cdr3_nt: TGTGCCAGCAGCTTAGCGGCGGGGGGGAACACCGGGGAGCTGTTTTTT

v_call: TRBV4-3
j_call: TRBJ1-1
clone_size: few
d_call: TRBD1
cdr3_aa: CASSQDNRQGWTEAFF
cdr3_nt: TGCGCCAGCAGCCAAGATAACCGACAGGGGTGGACTGAAGCTTTCTTT

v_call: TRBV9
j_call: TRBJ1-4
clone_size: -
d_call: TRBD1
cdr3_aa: CASSGSTGGREKLFF
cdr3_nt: TGTGCCAGCAGCGGAAGCACAGGGGGCCGTGAAAAACTGTTTTTT

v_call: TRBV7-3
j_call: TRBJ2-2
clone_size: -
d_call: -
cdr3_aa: CASSKGIANTGELFF
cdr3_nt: TGTGCCAGCAGCAAGGGGATAGCGAACACCGGGGAGCTGTTTTTT

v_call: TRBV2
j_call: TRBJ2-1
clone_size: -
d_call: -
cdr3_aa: CASSPGDYNEQFF
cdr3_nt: TGTGCCAGCAGCCCAGGGGACTACAATGAGCAGTTCTTC

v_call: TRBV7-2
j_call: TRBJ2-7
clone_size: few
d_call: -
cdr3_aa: CASSLVSASSYEQYF
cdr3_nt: TGTGCCAGCAGCTTAGTTTCCGCTAGCAGCTACGAGCAGTACTTC

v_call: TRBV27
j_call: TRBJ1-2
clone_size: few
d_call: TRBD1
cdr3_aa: CASSLRPGQEASYTF
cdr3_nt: TGTGCCAGCAGTTTACGGCCGGGACAGGAGGCCTCTTACACCTTC

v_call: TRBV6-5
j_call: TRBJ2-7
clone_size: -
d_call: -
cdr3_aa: CASSSRRVREQYF
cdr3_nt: TGTGCCAGCAGTTCCCGGCGGGTGAGGGAGCAGTACTTC

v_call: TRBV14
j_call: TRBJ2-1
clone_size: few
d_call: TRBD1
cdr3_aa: CASSQGVPGTGVNEQFF
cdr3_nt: TGTGCCAGCAGCCAAGGTGTGCCTGGGACAGGGGTCAATGAGCAGTTCTTC

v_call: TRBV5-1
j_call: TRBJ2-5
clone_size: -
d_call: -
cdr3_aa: CASSLVPGDGTETQYF
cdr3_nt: TGCGCCAGCAGCTTGGTCCCAGGGGACGGTACGGAGACCCAGTACTTC

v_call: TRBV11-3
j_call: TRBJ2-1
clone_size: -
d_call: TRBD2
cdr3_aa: CASSAGTSIHNEQFF
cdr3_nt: TGTGCCAGCAGCGCCGGGACTAGCATTCACAATGAGCAGTTCTTC

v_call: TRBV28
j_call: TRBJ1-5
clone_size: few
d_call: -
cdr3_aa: CASSTYSHNQPQHF
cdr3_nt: TGTGCCAGCAGTACTTACAGCCACAATCAGCCCCAGCATTTT

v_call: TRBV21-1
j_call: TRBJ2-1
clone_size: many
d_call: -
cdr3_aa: CASLRLSSGSFNEQFF
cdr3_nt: TGTGCCAGCCTGCGACTTTCCAGCGGGAGTTTCAATGAGCAGTTCTTC

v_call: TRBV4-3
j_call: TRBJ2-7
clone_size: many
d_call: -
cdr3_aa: CASSRSPEAYEQYF
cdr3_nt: TGCGCCAGCAGCCGTTCCCCTGAGGCCTACGAGCAGTACTTC

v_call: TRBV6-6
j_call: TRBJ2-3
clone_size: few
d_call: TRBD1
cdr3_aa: CASRRDRPTDTQYF
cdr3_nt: TGTGCCAGCAGGCGGGACAGGCCCACAGATACGCAGTATTTT

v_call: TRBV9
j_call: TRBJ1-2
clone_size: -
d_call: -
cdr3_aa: CASSVAPTGTYGYTF
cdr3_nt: TGTGCCAGCAGCGTAGCTCCGACAGGTACCTATGGCTACACCTTC

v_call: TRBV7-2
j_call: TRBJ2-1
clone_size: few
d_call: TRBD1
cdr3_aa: CASSLARQGGRFF
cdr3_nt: TGTGCCAGCAGCTTAGCAAGACAGGGGGGGAGGTTCTTC

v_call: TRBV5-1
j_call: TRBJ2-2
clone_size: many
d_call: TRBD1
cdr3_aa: CATPISTGRNTGELFF
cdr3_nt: TGCGCCACCCCCATCTCGACAGGGCGAAACACCGGGGAGCTGTTTTTT

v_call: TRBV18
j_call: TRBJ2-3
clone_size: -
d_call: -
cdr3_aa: CASSPQGQGSQYF
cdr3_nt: TGTGCCAGCTCACCACAGGGCCAGGGGTCGCAGTATTTT

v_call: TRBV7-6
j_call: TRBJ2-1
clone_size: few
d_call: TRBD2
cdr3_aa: CASSLRTGTSGGPFF
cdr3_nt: TGTGCCAGCAGCCTTAGAACCGGGACTAGCGGGGGACCGTTCTTC

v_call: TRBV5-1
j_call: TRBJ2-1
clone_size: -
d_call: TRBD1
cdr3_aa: CASSLGWTGGKDEQFF
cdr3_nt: TGCGCCAGCAGCTTGGGGTGGACAGGGGGTAAAGATGAGCAGTTCTTC

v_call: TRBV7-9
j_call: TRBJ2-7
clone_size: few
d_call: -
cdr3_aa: CASSATNSYEQYF
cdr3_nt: TGTGCCAGCAGCGCGACTAACTCCTACGAGCAGTACTTC

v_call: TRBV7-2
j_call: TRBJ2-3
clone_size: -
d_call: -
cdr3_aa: CASSPDREATDTQYF
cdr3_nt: TGTGCCAGCAGCCCTGACAGGGAGGCCACAGATACGCAGTATTTT

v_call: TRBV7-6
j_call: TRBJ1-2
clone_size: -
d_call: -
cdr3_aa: CASSPTPGGRRAGGGYTF
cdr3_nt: TGTGCCAGCAGCCCCACCCCCGGGGGGCGGCGGGCTGGTGGAGGCTACACCTTC

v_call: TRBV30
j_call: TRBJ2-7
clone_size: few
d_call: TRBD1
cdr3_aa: CAWKRDRSNYEQYF
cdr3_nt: TGTGCCTGGAAACGGGACAGATCCAACTACGAGCAGTACTTC

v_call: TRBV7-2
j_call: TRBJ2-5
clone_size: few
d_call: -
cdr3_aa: CASSYRAVGGETQYF
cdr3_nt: TGTGCCAGCAGCTACAGGGCCGTGGGGGGGGAGACCCAGTACTTC

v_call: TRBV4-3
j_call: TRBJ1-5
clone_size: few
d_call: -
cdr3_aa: CASSQDRGQPQHF
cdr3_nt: TGCGCCAGCAGCCAAGACAGGGGCCAGCCCCAGCATTTT

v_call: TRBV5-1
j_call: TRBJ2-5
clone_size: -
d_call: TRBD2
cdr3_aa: CASSLGLAGETQYF
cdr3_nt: TGCGCCAGCAGCTTGGGACTAGCGGGGGAGACCCAGTACTTC

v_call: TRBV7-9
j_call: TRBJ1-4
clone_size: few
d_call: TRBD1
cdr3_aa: CASAGTGFEKLFF
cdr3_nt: TGTGCCAGCGCCGGGACAGGGTTTGAAAAACTGTTTTTT

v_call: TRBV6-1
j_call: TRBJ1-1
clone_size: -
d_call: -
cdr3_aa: CASAPPPTGSTEAFF
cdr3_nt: TGTGCCAGCGCACCACCCCCGACAGGTTCCACTGAAGCTTTCTTT

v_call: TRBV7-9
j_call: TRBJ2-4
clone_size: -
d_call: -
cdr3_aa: CASSLDQGGSVAKNIQYF
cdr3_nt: TGTGCCAGCAGCTTAGATCAAGGTGGGAGCGTTGCCAAAAACATTCAGTACTTC

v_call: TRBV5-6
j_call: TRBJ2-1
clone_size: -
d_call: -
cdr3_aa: CASSLAESSSYNEQFF
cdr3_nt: TGTGCCAGCAGCCTTGCTGAGTCGAGCTCCTACAATGAGCAGTTCTTC

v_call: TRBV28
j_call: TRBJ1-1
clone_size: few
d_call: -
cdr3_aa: CASHGQHTEAFF
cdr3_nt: TGTGCCAGCCACGGACAACACACTGAAGCTTTCTTT

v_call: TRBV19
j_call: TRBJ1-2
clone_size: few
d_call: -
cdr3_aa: CASGETPNYGYTF
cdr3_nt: TGTGCCAGTGGGGAGACACCGAACTATGGCTACACCTTC

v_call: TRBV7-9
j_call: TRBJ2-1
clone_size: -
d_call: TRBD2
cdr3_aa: CASSLFPRTSGTGFF
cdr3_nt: TGTGCCAGCAGCTTATTCCCCCGGACTAGCGGGACCGGGTTCTTC

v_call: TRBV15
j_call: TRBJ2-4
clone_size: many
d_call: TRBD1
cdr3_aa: CATSRRNTGTGGDTIQYF
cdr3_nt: TGTGCCACCAGCAGACGCAACACCGGGACAGGGGGCGATACCATTCAGTACTTC

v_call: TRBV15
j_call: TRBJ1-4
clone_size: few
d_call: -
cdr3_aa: CATRRTGVDEKLFF
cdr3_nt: TGTGCCACCAGAAGGACGGGGGTGGATGAAAAACTGTTTTTT

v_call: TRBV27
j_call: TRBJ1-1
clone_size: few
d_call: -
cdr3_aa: CASSPGVPNTEAFF
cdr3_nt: TGTGCCAGCAGTCCGGGGGTGCCGAACACTGAAGCTTTCTTT

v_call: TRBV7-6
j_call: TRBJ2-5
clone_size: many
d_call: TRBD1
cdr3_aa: CASSLGAGGSETQYF
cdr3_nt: TGTGCCAGCAGCTTAGGCGCAGGGGGTTCGGAGACCCAGTACTTC

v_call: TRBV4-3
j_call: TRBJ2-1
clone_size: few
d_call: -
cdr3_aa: CASSQEGGLTYNEQFF
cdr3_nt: TGCGCCAGCAGCCAAGAAGGCGGGCTTACCTACAATGAGCAGTTCTTC

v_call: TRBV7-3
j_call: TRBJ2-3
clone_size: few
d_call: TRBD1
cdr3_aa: CASSGQGLRTDTQYF
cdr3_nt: TGTGCCAGCAGCGGACAGGGGTTGAGGACAGATACGCAGTATTTT

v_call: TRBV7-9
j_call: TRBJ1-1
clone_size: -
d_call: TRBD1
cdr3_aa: CASSLARTGDTEAFF
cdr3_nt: TGTGCCAGCAGCTTAGCAAGGACAGGGGACACTGAAGCTTTCTTT

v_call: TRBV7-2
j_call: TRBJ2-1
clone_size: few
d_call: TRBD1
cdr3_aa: CASSKDRTYNEQFF
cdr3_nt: TGTGCCAGCTCAAAGGACAGGACTTACAATGAGCAGTTCTTC